Described below is a single TCR beta chain sequence and its context. The source of the sample is a study of T cell changes during pregnancy in multiple sclerosis. Measured with immunoSEQ multiplex PCR; TCRdb has only the in-frame clones, and not every one. This sample has 65,000 to 70,000 clones, with approximately 91% found just once. V lost 3 bases to trimming and J lost 8 bases; unmatched junction nucleotides: 8. Germline CDR1 is ENHRY and CDR2 is SYGVKD. The CDR3 consists of 16 residues. This sequence was found in a female donor with multiple sclerosis, enrolled in a pregnancy study. The starting material was peripheral blood, obtained in the first trimester of pregnancy. This chain uses TRBV10-3 with TRBJ1-6; 9 bases map to TRBD1. The CDR3 sequence: CAISDLGTGYDSPLHF. The CDR3 DNA follows: TGTGCCATCAGTGACTTGGGGACAGGGTATGATTCACCCCTCCACTTT.